Sequencing of this T cell receptor beta chain was carried out in a study of T cells expressing NK-cell markers. On this clonotype: Its target is not known.

CDR3 length: 16 residues. Per the germline V gene, CDR1 is SGHRS and CDR2 is YFSETQ. Broader study findings: For a handful of donors, the dominant NKG2C+ clonotypes made up about 1.0-7.0% of their CD8+ T cells.

TCRdb reprocessed the 5' RACE reads, keeping one entry per CDR3 protein, no DNA. The listing records over 200,000 distinct CDR3 sequences. The chain recombines TRBV5-1 with TRBJ2-1. This receptor was identified in a man between 18 and 35 years old in good health. The specimen was blood T cells: a sorted CD56 or NKG2C T cell subset, CD4+ or CD8+ T cells, or bulk PBMC T cells (not recorded which). The CDR3 loop is CASRKKRERFINEQFF.